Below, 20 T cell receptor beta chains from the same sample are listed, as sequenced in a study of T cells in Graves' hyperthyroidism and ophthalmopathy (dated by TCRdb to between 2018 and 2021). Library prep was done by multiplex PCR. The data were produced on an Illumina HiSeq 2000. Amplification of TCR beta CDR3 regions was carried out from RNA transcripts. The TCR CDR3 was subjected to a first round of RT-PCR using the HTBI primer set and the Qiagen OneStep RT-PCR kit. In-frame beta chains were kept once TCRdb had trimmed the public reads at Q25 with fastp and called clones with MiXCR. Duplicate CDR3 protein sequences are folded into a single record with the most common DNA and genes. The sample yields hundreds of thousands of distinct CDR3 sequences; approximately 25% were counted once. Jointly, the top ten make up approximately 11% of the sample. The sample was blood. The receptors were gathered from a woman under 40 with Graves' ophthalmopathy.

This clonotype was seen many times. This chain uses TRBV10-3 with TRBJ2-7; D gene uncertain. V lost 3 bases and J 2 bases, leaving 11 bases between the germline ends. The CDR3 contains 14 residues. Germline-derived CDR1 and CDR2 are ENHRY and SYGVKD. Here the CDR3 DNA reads TGTGCCATCAGTGACAGTTTGGCAACCTACGAGCAGTACTTC. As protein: CAISDSLATYEQYF.

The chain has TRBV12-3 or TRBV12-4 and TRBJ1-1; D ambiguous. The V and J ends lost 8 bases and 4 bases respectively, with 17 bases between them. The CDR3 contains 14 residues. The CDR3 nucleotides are TGTGCCAGCGTCTCGCAGATCGAAATCACTGAAGCTTTCTTT. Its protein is CASVSQIEITEAFF.

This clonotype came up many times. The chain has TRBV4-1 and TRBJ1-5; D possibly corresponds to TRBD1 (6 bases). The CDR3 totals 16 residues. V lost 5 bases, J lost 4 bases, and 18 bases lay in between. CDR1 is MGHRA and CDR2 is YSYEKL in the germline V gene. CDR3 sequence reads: CASSSGVKSVNQPQHF. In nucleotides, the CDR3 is TGCGCCAGCAGCTCAGGGGTCAAATCCGTAAATCAGCCCCAGCATTTT.

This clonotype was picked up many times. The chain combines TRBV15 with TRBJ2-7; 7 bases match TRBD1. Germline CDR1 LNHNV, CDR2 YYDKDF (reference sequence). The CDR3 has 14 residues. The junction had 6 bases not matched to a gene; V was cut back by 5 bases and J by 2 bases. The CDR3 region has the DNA TGTGCCACCAGCCCTCGAGGACAGGCCTACGAGCAGTACTTC. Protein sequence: CATSPRGQAYEQYF.

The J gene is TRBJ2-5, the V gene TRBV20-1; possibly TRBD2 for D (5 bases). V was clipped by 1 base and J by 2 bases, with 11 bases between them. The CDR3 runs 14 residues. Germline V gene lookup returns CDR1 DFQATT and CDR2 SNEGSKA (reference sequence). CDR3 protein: CSARGADLQETQYF. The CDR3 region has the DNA TGCAGTGCTAGAGGGGCGGACTTGCAAGAGACCCAGTACTTC.

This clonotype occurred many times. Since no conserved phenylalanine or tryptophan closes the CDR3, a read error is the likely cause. CDR3 sequence: CASSLSTGNYGYTL. In nucleotides, the CDR3 is TGTGCCAGCAGCCTCTCGACAGGGAACTATGGCTACACCCTC. V gene TRBV7-2 combines with J gene TRBJ1-2; 7 bases agree with TRBD1. The CDR3 consists of 14 residues. Unmatched junction bases numbered 5, after V lost 5 bases and J lost 2 bases. The V gene's germline CDR1 is SGHTA and CDR2 FQGNSA.

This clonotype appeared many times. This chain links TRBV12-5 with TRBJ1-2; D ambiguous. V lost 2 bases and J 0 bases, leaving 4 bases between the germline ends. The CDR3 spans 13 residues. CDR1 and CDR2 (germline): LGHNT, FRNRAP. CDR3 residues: CASGLTANYGYTF. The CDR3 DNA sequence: TGTGCTAGTGGTTTGACAGCTAACTATGGCTACACCTTC.

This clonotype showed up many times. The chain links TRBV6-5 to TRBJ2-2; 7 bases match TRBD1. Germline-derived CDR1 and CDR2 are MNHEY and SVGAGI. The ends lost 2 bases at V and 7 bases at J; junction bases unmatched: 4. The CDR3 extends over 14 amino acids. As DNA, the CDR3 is TGTGCCAGCAGTTACCTATACAGGGGCGGGGAGCTGTTTTTT. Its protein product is CASSYLYRGGELFF.

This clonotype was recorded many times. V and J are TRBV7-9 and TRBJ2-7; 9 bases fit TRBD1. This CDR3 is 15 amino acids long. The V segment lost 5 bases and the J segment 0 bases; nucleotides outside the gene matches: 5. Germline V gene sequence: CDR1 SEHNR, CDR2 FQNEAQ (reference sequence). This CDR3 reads CASSPKGQGSYEQYF. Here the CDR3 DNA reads TGTGCCAGCAGCCCCAAGGGACAGGGCTCCTACGAGCAGTACTTC.

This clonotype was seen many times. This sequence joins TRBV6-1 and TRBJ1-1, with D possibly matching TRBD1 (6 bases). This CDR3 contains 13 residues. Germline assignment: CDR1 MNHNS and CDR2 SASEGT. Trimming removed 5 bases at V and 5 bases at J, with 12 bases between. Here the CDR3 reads CASSKGGLTEAFF. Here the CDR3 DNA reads TGTGCCAGCAGTAAGGGGGGCCTAACTGAAGCTTTCTTT.

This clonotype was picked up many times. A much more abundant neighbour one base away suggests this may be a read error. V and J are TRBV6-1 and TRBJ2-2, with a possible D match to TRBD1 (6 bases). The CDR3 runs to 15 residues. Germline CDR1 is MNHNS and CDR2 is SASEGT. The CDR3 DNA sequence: TGTGCCAGCAGTGAATGGACAGCGAACACCGGGGAGCTGTGTTTT. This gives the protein CASSEWTANTGELCF.

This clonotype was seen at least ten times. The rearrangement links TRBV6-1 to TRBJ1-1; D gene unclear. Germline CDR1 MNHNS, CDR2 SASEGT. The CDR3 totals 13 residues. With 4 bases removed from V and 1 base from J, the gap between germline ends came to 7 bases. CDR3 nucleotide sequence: TGTGCCAGCAGTGCCGCGCCGAACACTGAAGCTTTCTTT. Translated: CASSAAPNTEAFF.

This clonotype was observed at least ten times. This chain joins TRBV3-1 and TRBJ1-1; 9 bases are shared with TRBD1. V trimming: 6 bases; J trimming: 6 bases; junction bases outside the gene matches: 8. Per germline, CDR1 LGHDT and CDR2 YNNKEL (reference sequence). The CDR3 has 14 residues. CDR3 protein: CASSRSGTGSEAFF. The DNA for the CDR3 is TGTGCCAGCAGTCGATCCGGGACAGGGTCTGAAGCTTTCTTT.

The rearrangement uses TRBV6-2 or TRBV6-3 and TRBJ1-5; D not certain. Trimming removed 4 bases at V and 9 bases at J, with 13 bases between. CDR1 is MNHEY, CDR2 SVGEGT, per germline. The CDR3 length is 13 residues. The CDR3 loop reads CASSSPRTSPQHF. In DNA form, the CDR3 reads TGTGCCAGCAGTTCCCCTCGGACGTCGCCCCAGCATTTT.

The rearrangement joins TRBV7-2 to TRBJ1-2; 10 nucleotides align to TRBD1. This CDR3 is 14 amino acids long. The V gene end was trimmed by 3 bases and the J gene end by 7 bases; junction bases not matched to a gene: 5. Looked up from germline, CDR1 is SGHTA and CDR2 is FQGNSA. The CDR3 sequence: CASSFDRGQGGYTF. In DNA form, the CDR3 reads TGTGCCAGCAGCTTCGACAGGGGGCAGGGTGGCTACACCTTC.

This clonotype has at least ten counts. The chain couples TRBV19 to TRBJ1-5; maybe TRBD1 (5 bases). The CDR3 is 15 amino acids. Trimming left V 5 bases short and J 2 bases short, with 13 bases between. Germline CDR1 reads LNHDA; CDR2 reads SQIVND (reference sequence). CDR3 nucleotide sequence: TGTGCCAGTAGTGTGGCCGGGGACGGCAATCAGCCCCAGCATTTT. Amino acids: CASSVAGDGNQPQHF.

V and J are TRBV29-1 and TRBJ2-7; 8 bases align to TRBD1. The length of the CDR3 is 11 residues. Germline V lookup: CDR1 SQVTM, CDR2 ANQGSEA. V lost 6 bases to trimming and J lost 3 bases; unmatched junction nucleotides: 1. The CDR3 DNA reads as TGCAGCGTGACAGGGGTCTACGAGCAGTACTTC. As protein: CSVTGVYEQYF.

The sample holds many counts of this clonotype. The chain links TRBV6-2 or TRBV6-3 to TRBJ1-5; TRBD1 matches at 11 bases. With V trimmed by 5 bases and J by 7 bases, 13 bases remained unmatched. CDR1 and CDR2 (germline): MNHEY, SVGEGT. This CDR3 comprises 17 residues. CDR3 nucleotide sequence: TGTGCCAGCAGTAAGTCCTACTCCGGGACAGGGGGGCAGCCCCAGCATTTT. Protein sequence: CASSKSYSGTGGQPQHF.

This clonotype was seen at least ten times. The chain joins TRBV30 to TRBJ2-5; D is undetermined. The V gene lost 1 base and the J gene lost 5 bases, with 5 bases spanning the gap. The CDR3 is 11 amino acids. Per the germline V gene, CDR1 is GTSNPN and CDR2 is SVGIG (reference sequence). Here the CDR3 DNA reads TGTGCCTGGAGTGAAAGGGAGACCCAGTACTTC. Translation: CAWSERETQYF.

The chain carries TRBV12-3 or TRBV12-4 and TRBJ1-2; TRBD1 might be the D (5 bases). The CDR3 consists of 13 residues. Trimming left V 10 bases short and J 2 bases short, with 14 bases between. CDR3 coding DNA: TGTGCCATCCTTGGGGGGGGGAACTATGGCTACACCTTC. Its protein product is CAILGGGNYGYTF.